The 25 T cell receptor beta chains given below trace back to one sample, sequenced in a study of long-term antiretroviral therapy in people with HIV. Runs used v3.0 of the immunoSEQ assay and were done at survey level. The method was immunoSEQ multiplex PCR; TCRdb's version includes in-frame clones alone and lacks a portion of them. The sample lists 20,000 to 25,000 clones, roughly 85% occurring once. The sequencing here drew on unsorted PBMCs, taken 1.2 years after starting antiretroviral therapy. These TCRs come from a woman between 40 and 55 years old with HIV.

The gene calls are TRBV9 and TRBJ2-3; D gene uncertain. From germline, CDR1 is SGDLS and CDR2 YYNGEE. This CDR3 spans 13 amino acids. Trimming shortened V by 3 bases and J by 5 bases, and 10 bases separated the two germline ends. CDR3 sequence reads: CASSALLLDTQYF. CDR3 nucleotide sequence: TGTGCCAGCAGCGCCCTCCTCTTAGATACGCAGTATTTT.

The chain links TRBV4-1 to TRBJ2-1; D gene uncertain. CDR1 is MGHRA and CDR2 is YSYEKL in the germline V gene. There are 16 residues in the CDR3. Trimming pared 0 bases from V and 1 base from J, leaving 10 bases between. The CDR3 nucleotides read TGCGCCAGCAGCCAAGATCGCGCCTGGTCCTACAATGAGCAGTTCTTC. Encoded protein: CASSQDRAWSYNEQFF.

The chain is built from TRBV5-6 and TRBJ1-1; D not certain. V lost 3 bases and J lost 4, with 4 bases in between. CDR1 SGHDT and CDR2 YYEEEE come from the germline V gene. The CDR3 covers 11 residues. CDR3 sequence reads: CASSWGTEAFF. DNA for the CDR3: TGTGCCAGCAGCTGGGGCACTGAAGCTTTCTTT.

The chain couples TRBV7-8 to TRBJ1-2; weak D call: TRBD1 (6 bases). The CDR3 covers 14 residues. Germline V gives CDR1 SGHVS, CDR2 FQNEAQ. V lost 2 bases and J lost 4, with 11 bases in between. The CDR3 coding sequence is TGTGCCAGCAGCTTACAGGGGATCGGCTATGGCTACACCTTC. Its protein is CASSLQGIGYGYTF. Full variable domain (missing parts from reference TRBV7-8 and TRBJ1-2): GAGVSQSPRYKVAKRGQDVALRCDPISGHVSLFWYQQALGQGPEFLTYFQNEAQLDKSGLPSDRFFAERPEGSVSTLKIQRTQQEDSAVYLCASSLQGIGYGYTFGSGTRLTVV.

The CDR3 here is CASSLPPWDPERNQPQHF. The CDR3 DNA follows: TGTGCCAGCAGCTTACCCCCCTGGGATCCGGAGCGCAATCAGCCCCAGCATTTT. V is TRBV7-6 and J is TRBJ1-5; the D is unclear. Germline values: CDR1 SGHVS, CDR2 FNYEAQ. Trimming removed 2 bases from V and 2 bases from J, with 19 bases in between. CDR3 length: 18 residues.

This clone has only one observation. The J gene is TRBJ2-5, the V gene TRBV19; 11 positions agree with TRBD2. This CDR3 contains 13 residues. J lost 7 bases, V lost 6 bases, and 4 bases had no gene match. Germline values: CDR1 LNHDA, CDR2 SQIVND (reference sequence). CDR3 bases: TGTGCCAGTAGCCCCGGGACTAGCGGGACCCAGTACTTC. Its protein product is CASSPGTSGTQYF.

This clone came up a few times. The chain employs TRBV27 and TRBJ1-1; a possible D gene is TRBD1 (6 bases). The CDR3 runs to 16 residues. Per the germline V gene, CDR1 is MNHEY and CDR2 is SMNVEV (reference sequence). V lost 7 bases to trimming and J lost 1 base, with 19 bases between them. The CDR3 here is CASNPLWGARNTEAFF. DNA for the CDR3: TGTGCCAGCAACCCCCTTTGGGGGGCTAGGAACACTGAAGCTTTCTTT.

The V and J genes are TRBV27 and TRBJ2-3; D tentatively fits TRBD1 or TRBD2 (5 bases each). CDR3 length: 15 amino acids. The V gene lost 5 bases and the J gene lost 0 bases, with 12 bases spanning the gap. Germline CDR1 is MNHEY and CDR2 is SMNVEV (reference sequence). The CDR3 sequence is CASSPGALSTDTQYF. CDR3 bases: TGTGCCAGCAGTCCCGGGGCTCTTAGCACAGATACGCAGTATTTT.

The CDR3: CASSLATDGPRDTGELFF. The CDR3 DNA reads as TGTGCCAGCAGCTTAGCTACAGACGGGCCGAGGGACACCGGGGAGCTGTTTTTT. The chain couples TRBV7-9 to TRBJ2-2, with D tentatively TRBD2 (5 bases). V lost 0 bases to trimming and J lost 3 bases, with 17 bases between them. Germline lookup yields CDR1 SEHNR and CDR2 FQNEAQ (reference sequence). This CDR3 has 18 residues.

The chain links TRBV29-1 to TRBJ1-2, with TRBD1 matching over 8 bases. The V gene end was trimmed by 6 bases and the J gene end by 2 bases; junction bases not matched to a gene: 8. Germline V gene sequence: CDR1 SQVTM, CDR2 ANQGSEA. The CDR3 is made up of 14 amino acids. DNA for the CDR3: TGCAGCGTCGCCACAGGGGGAAAGAACTATGGCTACACCTTC. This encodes CSVATGGKNYGYTF.

Written as DNA, the CDR3 is TGCGCCAGCAGCTCACAGGGGGCTAGCGCTACCCGGAGCAATGAGCAGTTCTTC. This encodes CASSSQGASATRSNEQFF. The V and J genes are TRBV5-1 and TRBJ2-1; 9 bases are shared with TRBD1. V trimming: 3 bases; J trimming: 6 bases; junction bases outside the gene matches: 16. The CDR3 has 18 residues. CDR1 is SGHRS, CDR2 YFSETQ, per germline.

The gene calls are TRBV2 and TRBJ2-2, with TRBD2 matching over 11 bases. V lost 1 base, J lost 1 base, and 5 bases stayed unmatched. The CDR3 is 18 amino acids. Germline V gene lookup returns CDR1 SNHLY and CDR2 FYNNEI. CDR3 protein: CASSEGLAGGMNTGELFF. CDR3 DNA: TGTGCCAGCAGTGAAGGGTTAGCGGGAGGGATGAACACCGGGGAGCTGTTTTTT.

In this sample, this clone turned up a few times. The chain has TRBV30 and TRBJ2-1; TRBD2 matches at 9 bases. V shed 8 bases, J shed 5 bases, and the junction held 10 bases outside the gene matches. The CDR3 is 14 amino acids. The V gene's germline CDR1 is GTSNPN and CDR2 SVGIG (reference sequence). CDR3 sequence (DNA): TGTGCCGCGACGTTAGCGGGAGTAAACAATGAGCAGTTCTTC. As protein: CAATLAGVNNEQFF.

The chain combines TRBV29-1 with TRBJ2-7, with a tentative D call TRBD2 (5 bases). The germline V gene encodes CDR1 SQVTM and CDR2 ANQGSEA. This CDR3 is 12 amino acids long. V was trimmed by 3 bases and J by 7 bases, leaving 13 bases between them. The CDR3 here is CSVDSGLSEQYF. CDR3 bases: TGCAGCGTTGATTCCGGACTTTCAGAGCAGTACTTC.

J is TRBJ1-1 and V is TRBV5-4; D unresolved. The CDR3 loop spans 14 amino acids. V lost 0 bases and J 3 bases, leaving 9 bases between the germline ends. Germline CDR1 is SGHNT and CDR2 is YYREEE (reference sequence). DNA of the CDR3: TGTGCCAGCAGCTTGGACGTGTCGGACACTGAAGCTTTCTTT. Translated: CASSLDVSDTEAFF.

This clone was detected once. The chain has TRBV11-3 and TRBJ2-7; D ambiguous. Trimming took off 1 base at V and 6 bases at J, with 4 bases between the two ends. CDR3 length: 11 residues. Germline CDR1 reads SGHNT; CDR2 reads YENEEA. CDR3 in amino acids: CASSLGPEQYF. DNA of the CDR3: TGTGCCAGCAGCTTAGGCCCCGAGCAGTACTTC.

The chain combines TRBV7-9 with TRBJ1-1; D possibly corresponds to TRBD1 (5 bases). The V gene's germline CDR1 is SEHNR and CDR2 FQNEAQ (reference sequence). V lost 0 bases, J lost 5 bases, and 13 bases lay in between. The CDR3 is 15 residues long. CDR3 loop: CASSLARSGKTEAFF. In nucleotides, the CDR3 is TGTGCCAGCAGCTTAGCCAGGTCAGGGAAGACTGAAGCTTTCTTT.

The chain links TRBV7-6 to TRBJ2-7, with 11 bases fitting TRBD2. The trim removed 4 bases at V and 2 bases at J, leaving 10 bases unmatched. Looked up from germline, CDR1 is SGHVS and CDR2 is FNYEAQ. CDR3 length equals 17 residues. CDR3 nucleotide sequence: TGTGCCAGCAGCTCCACATCCGGGACTAGCGGTCCCTACGAGCAGTACTTC. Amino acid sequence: CASSSTSGTSGPYEQYF.

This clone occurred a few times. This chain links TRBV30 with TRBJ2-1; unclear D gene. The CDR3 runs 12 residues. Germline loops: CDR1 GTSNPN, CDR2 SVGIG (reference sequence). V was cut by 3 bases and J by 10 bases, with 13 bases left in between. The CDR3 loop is CAWRGIGLEQFF. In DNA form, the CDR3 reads TGTGCCTGGAGGGGGATAGGGTTAGAGCAGTTCTTC.

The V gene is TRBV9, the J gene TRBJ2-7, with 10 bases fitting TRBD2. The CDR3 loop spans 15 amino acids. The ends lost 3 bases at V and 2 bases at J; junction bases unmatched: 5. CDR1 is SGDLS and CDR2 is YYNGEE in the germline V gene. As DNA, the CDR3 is TGTGCCAGCAGCGCTGGACTAGCGGCGGCCTACGAGCAGTACTTC. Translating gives CASSAGLAAAYEQYF.

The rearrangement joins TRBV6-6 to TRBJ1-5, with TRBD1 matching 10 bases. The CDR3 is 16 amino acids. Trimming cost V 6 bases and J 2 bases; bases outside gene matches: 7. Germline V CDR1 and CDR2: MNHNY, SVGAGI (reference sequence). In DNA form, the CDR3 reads TGTGCCAGCAGGAGCGTGACAGGGGGCGGCAATCAGCCCCAGCATTTT. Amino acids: CASRSVTGGGNQPQHF.

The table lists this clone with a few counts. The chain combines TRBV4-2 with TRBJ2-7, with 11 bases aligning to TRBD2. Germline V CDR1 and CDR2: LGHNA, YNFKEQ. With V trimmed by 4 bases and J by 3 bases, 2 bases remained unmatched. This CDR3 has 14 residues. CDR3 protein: CASSLGTSGYEQYF. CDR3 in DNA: TGTGCCAGCAGCCTCGGGACTAGCGGCTACGAGCAGTACTTC.

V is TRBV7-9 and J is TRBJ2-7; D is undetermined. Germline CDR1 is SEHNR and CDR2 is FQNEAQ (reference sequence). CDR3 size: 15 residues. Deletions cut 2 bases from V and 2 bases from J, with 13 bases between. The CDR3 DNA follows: TGTGCCAGCAGCTTACCGCCAAACCCCCCCTACGAGCAGTACTTC. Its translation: CASSLPPNPPYEQYF.

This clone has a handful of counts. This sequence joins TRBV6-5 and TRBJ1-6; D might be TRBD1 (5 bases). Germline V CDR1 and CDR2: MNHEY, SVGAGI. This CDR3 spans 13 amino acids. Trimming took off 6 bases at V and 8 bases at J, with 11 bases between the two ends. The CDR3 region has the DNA TGTGCCAGCAGCCATTTACAGGATTCACCCCTCCACTTT. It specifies CASSHLQDSPLHF.

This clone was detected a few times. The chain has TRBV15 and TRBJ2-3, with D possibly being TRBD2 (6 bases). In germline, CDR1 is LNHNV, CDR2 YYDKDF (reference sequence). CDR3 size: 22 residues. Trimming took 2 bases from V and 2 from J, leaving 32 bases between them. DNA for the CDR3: TGTGCCACCAGCAGACGACTAGTCCCAGATTCTACTGATCGCCGAGCCACAGATACGCAGTATTTT. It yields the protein CATSRRLVPDSTDRRATDTQYF.